The TCR beta chain under discussion was sequenced for a study of response to subunit inactivated influenza vaccine. TCRdb passed the RT-PCR reads through MiXCR, listing each CDR3 protein once. The sample includes around 650,000 distinct CDR3 sequences, 15% to 18% of them seen just once. There are 15 residues in the CDR3. J lost 6 bases, V lost 4 bases, and 3 bases had no gene match. Germline V gene data show CDR1 as KGHDR and CDR2 as SFDVKD. The sample in question was PBMCs from blood, obtained roughly 12 days after vaccination. This chain connects TRBV24-1 to TRBJ2-3, with 13 positions matching TRBD2. The source is a man in his forties or fifties who received an inactivated influenza vaccine. The CDR3 DNA follows: TGTGCCACCAGTGACATGACTAGCGGGGGGGATACGCAGTATTTT. Residues: CATSDMTSGGDTQYF.